The 25 T cell receptor beta chains reported below all come from one sample, sequenced in a study of blood T cell repertoires in COVID-19. The method was immunoSEQ multiplex PCR; TCRdb's version includes in-frame clones alone and lacks a portion of them. This sample yields some 200,000 clones, of which 90% to 95% are seen a single time; under 1.5% belongs to the top ten. What was sequenced was peripheral blood. Every receptor here comes from a young man with acute or convalescent COVID-19.

The V gene is TRBV6-5, the J gene TRBJ1-6, with D uncertain. Trimming removed 8 bases at V and 10 bases at J, with 21 bases between. The CDR3 spans 15 residues. Germline V CDR1 and CDR2: MNHEY, SVGAGI. This CDR3 reads CASGKDRGRGSPLHF. The CDR3 DNA reads TGTGCCAGCGGGAAGGACCGCGGGCGCGGGTCACCCCTCCACTTT.

The CDR3, as DNA: TGTGCCAGCAGTCCTGGACTAGCGGGGTTAGATACGCAGTATTTT. Translation: CASSPGLAGLDTQYF. The V call is TRBV7-9, the J call TRBJ2-3, with 12 bases lining up with TRBD2. Per the germline V gene, CDR1 is SEHNR and CDR2 is FQNEAQ (reference sequence). Trimming at V came to 6 bases and at J to 5 bases, leaving 6 bases not matched to a gene. The CDR3 covers 15 residues.

The rearrangement links TRBV5-1 to TRBJ1-2, with D hard to call. Per germline, CDR1 SGHRS and CDR2 YFSETQ. The CDR3 totals 13 residues. Deletions cut 4 bases from V and 8 bases from J, with 15 bases between. This chain's CDR3 is CASSLFLGDGYTF. As DNA, the CDR3 is TGCGCCAGCAGCCTCTTTCTTGGAGACGGCTACACCTTC.

The V and J genes are TRBV7-6 and TRBJ2-1; 10 nucleotides agree with TRBD2. Germline trimming cut 2 bases from V and 1 base from J; bases unmatched to any gene: 14. The germline CDR1 and CDR2 sequences are SGHVS and FNYEAQ. The CDR3 is 20 amino acids. CDR3 amino acids: CASSLTLSGGAVGSYNEQFF. CDR3 in DNA: TGTGCCAGCAGCTTAACCCTAAGCGGGGGGGCCGTCGGATCCTACAATGAGCAGTTCTTC.

The V call is TRBV5-5, the J call TRBJ2-7; 7 bases map to TRBD1. The CDR3 length is 14 residues. V dropped 1 base and J dropped 6; count of bases not matched to a gene: 7. Germline-derived CDR1 and CDR2 are SGHKS and YYEKEE (reference sequence). CDR3 coding DNA: TGTGCCAGCAGCTTGAGACAGGGTAATTTCGAGCAGTACTTC. This codes for CASSLRQGNFEQYF.

The sample holds a few counts of this clone. This sequence joins TRBV19 and TRBJ2-1; 7 bases are a match to TRBD2. CDR1 LNHDA and CDR2 SQIVND come from the germline V gene (reference sequence). This CDR3 region has 20 residues. The ends lost 4 bases at V and 5 bases at J; junction bases unmatched: 23. CDR3 residues: CASSTGGGRARYRGNNEQFF. The DNA for the CDR3 is TGTGCCAGTAGTACCGGGGGAGGGAGGGCCCGGTATCGGGGCAACAATGAGCAGTTCTTC.

This clone has more than one count but fewer than ten. The rearrangement links TRBV5-1 to TRBJ1-5; D is ambiguous. The V end lost 0 bases, the J end lost 4 bases, and 11 bases lay between the germline ends. There are 15 residues in the CDR3. Per germline, CDR1 SGHRS and CDR2 YFSETQ. CDR3 amino acids: CASSLGPEQNQPQHF. CDR3 coding DNA: TGCGCCAGCAGCTTGGGACCGGAGCAGAATCAGCCCCAGCATTTT.

This chain joins TRBV5-5 and TRBJ2-6; D remains unclear. The CDR3 consists of 17 residues. The V end was cut by 4 bases, the J end by 1 base, with 15 bases between. Germline CDR1 is SGHKS and CDR2 is YYEKEE (reference sequence). The CDR3 DNA follows: TGTGCCAGCAGCCGTACAGCCCAGTTATCTGGGGCCAACGTCCTGACTTTC. As protein: CASSRTAQLSGANVLTF.

This chain joins TRBV11-2 and TRBJ1-2, with 10 bases matching TRBD1. The CDR3 contains 16 residues. V was pared by 4 bases and J by 5 bases, with 10 bases of the junction left unmatched. In germline, CDR1 is SGHAT, CDR2 FQNNGV. This chain's CDR3 is CASSSYRDRGPYGYTF. The CDR3 DNA is TGTGCCAGCAGCTCATACCGGGACAGGGGTCCATATGGCTACACCTTC.

The chain combines TRBV3-1 (or the pseudogene TRBV3-2) with TRBJ1-5, with TRBD1 matching 7 bases. Looked up from germline, CDR1 is LGHDT and CDR2 is YNNKEL (reference sequence). The CDR3 spans 18 residues. Germline trimming cut 5 bases from V and 5 bases from J; bases unmatched to any gene: 18. Written as DNA, the CDR3 is TGTGCCAGCAGCAAACTCTGGGACAGTCGGCTTGTTTATCAGCCCCAGCATTTT. Amino acid sequence: CASSKLWDSRLVYQPQHF.

The V gene is TRBV19, the J gene TRBJ1-2, with a possible D match to TRBD1 (6 bases). The V end lost 4 bases, the J end lost 4 bases, and 22 bases lay between the germline ends. Germline V CDR1 and CDR2: LNHDA, SQIVND (reference sequence). There are 17 residues in the CDR3. CDR3 sequence: CASSTGELSIPVYGYTF. CDR3 bases: TGTGCCAGTAGTACAGGGGAACTCTCTATTCCCGTCTATGGCTACACCTTC.

This clone was observed once. The chain joins TRBV6-5 to TRBJ2-3, with 9 bases lining up with TRBD2. After removal of 7 bases from V and 2 bases from J, the junction contained 4 bases not matched to a gene. Germline lookup yields CDR1 MNHEY and CDR2 SVGAGI. CDR3 size: 14 residues. CDR3 sequence reads: CASKAGGPTDTQYF. The CDR3 DNA reads TGTGCCAGCAAGGCGGGGGGGCCCACAGATACGCAGTATTTT.

V is TRBV12-5 and J is TRBJ1-5, with TRBD1 matching over 7 bases. V trimming: 4 bases; J trimming: 0 bases; junction bases outside the gene matches: 3. This CDR3 contains 15 residues. From germline, CDR1 is LGHNT and CDR2 FRNRAP. The CDR3 here is CASGSGQVSNQPQHF. The CDR3 nucleotides are TGTGCTAGTGGTTCCGGACAGGTTAGCAATCAGCCCCAGCATTTT.

The rearrangement joins TRBV3-1 (or the pseudogene TRBV3-2) to TRBJ2-2; 9 bases are a match to TRBD2. CDR1 LGHDT and CDR2 YNNKEL come from the germline V gene (reference sequence). V lost 0 bases and J lost 5; bases outside the gene matches: 19. The CDR3 is made up of 21 amino acids. Written as DNA, the CDR3 is TGTGCCAGCAGCCAAGATCTAGGAGAGTGGGGTAATAGCGGGAGAACCGGGGAGCTGTTTTTT. Its protein is CASSQDLGEWGNSGRTGELFF.

The chain joins TRBV19 to TRBJ1-1; D ambiguous. Trimming cost V 1 base and J 0 bases, with 9 bases left between them. This CDR3 is 15 amino acids long. Germline V CDR1 and CDR2: LNHDA, SQIVND (reference sequence). The CDR3 DNA sequence: TGTGCCAGTAGTATAGGGGCCGGGATGAACACTGAAGCTTTCTTT. Encoded protein: CASSIGAGMNTEAFF.

V and J are TRBV15 and TRBJ2-1, with D possibly being TRBD2 (6 bases). Germline CDR1 reads LNHNV; CDR2 reads YYDKDF (reference sequence). The germline V and J ends were trimmed by 1 base and 2 bases, with 12 bases remaining between them. This CDR3 has 16 residues. DNA for the CDR3: TGTGCCACCAGCAGAGGGGGGGTATCAGCCTACAATGAGCAGTTCTTC. This codes for CATSRGGVSAYNEQFF.

J is TRBJ2-3 and V is TRBV30; D not certain. The ends were cut back, 3 bases at V and 1 base at J, with 5 bases in the middle. CDR1 GTSNPN and CDR2 SVGIG come from the germline V gene (reference sequence). CDR3 size: 12 residues. The CDR3 coding sequence is TGTGCCTGGAGCCCAGGCACAGATACGCAGTATTTT. The encoded protein is CAWSPGTDTQYF.

This chain links TRBV7-9 with TRBJ2-6; D is ambiguous. The CDR3 runs 15 residues. V was cut by 5 bases and J by 1 base, with 9 bases left in between. Germline CDR1 SEHNR, CDR2 FQNEAQ (reference sequence). The chain's CDR3 is CASSISGSGANVLTF. DNA of the CDR3: TGTGCCAGCAGCATCTCAGGATCTGGGGCCAACGTCCTGACTTTC. Looking up the rest from reference TRBV7-9 and TRBJ2-6 gives the full variable domain: DTGVSQNPRHKITKRGQNVTFRCDPISEHNRLYWYRQTLGQGPEFLTYFQNEAQLEKSRLLSDRFSAERPKGSFSTLEIQRTEQGDSAMYLCASSISGSGANVLTFGAGSRLTVL.

The rearrangement uses TRBV28 and TRBJ1-2, with 8 nucleotides matching TRBD1. This CDR3 has 13 amino acids. Germline lookup yields CDR1 MDHEN and CDR2 SYDVKM. With V trimmed by 10 bases and J by 4 bases, 8 bases remained unmatched. CDR3 amino acids: CATARGQVYGYTF. CDR3 bases: TGTGCCACTGCCAGGGGGCAGGTCTATGGCTACACCTTC.

The chain is built from TRBV10-1 and TRBJ2-1; D is undetermined. CDR1 and CDR2 (germline): WNHNN, SYGVQD (reference sequence). Trimming removed 3 bases at V and 14 bases at J, with 20 bases between. The CDR3 extends over 14 amino acids. The CDR3: CASSESPGARRKFF. In DNA, the CDR3 is TGCGCCAGCAGTGAATCCCCGGGTGCGAGGCGAAAGTTCTTC.

The chain couples TRBV5-8 to TRBJ2-1; 7 bases are shared with TRBD1. Germline V CDR1 and CDR2: SGHTS, YDEGEE. This CDR3 comprises 16 residues. The trim removed 0 bases at V and 8 bases at J, leaving 11 bases unmatched. CDR3 loop: CASSLGQGVVGDEQFF. CDR3 nucleotides: TGTGCCAGCAGCTTGGGACAGGGAGTAGTCGGCGATGAGCAGTTCTTC.

This chain uses TRBV11-2 with TRBJ2-3; D is perhaps TRBD2 (7 bases). Deletions cut 6 bases from V and 5 bases from J, with 21 bases between. This CDR3 has 16 amino acids. Germline V gene lookup returns CDR1 SGHAT and CDR2 FQNNGV. Here the CDR3 DNA reads TGTGCCAGCAGATCCCCCCGGGGGGCGCGTGTAGATACGCAGTATTTT. It specifies CASRSPRGARVDTQYF.

This clone has only one observation. The chain joins TRBV6-5 to TRBJ2-7; TRBD1 agrees at 8 bases. From germline, CDR1 is MNHEY and CDR2 SVGAGI. The CDR3 is made up of 14 amino acids. V was pared by 5 bases and J by 7 bases, with 10 bases of the junction left unmatched. The CDR3 DNA follows: TGTGCCAGCAGTCCTCAGGGGGCAAAGCGGGAGCAGTACTTC. Its protein product is CASSPQGAKREQYF.

In this sample, this clone turned up once. V usage is TRBV24-1 and J usage is TRBJ2-1, with 7 bases fitting TRBD1. V lost 5 bases to trimming and J lost 6 bases; unmatched junction nucleotides: 15. Germline CDR1 and CDR2: KGHDR and SFDVKD. The CDR3 length is 17 residues. CDR3 DNA: TGTGCCACCAGTGGAAGGACAGGATCGCAGACGGGCAATGAGCAGTTCTTC. This codes for CATSGRTGSQTGNEQFF.

In this sample, this clone turned up once. The rearrangement links TRBV7-8 to TRBJ2-7; 7 bases map to TRBD2. The V gene end was trimmed by 6 bases and the J gene end by 3 bases; junction bases not matched to a gene: 8. The CDR3 extends over 14 amino acids. The germline CDR1 and CDR2 sequences are SGHVS and FQNEAQ. CDR3: CASRDQGRGYEQYF. DNA of the CDR3: TGTGCCAGCAGGGACCAAGGGAGGGGCTACGAGCAGTACTTC.